The clone carrying this TCR beta chain was recorded many times. TCR beta CDR3 region amplification was performed from RNA transcripts. Carried out on the TCR CDR3, a first-round RT-PCR used the HTBI primer set. TCRdb reprocessed the multiplex PCR reads via MiXCR and lists one record per CDR3 protein. In the table there are some 400,000 distinct CDR3 sequences, roughly 13% of which are singletons. This sample stems from a study of T cells in Graves' hyperthyroidism and ophthalmopathy. Between the trimmed V and J ends, which lost 6 bases and 1 base, there was a span of 13 bases. CDR3 size: 15 residues. Looked up from germline, CDR1 is SGHAT and CDR2 is FQNNGV. Sample collection date corresponds to first hyperthyroidism diagnosis, prior to any ophthalmopathy symptoms.

The chain combines TRBV11-2 with TRBJ2-1; possibly TRBD1 for D (5 bases). The sequenced material came from blood. The TCR comes from a man aged 25 to 40 with Graves' hyperthyroidism that later progressed to Graves' ophthalmopathy. CDR3 nucleotides: TGTGCCAGCAGTCAAGGACATTCTTCCTACAATGAGCAGTTCTTC. The encoded protein is CASSQGHSSYNEQFF. The full variable domain, in which reference TRBV11-2 and TRBJ2-1 provide the parts outside the CDR3, is EAGVAQSPRYKIIEKRQSVAFWCNPISGHATLYWYQQILGQGPKLLIQFQNNGVVDDSQLPKDRFSAERLKGVDSTLKIQPAKLEDSAVYLCASSQGHSSYNEQFFGPGTRLTVL.